A selection of T cell receptor beta chains follows, all from one sample in a study of cytomegalovirus exposure and HLA in healthy donors. Libraries were prepared by immunoSEQ multiplex PCR; TCRdb keeps only in-frame clonotypes and omits some of them. The sample lists about 120,000 clones; around 60% were seen once. Sequenced material: PBMCs. These receptors came from a woman in her thirties or forties in good health and CMV-seropositive. Each CDR3 is given with its conserved first and last residue. The D gene is left open where the match is weak. Size tells how often a clone was seen (once, few, many) or the class of an expanded clone, and some rows leave it out.

j_gene: TRBJ2-3
d_gene: TRBD2
abundance: -
v_gene: TRBV30
CDR3nt: TGTGCCTGGAGTGAGGGACTATCCTATAGCACAGATACGCAGTATTTT
CDR3aa: CAWSEGLSYSTDTQYF

j_gene: TRBJ2-7
d_gene: TRBD1
abundance: -
v_gene: TRBV4-3
CDR3nt: TGCGCCAGCAGCCAAGATCAGGGGGTCCCCCCCTACGAGCAGTACTTC
CDR3aa: CASSQDQGVPPYEQYF

j_gene: TRBJ2-5
d_gene: -
abundance: -
v_gene: TRBV5-1
CDR3nt: TGCGCCAGCAGCCGCAGCCTGGCAGGCCAAGAGACCCAGTACTTC
CDR3aa: CASSRSLAGQETQYF

j_gene: TRBJ1-2
d_gene: TRBD1
abundance: -
v_gene: TRBV7-2
CDR3nt: TGTGCCAGCAGCTTAGGTCAAGGGGGCGACTATGGCTACACCTTC
CDR3aa: CASSLGQGGDYGYTF

j_gene: TRBJ2-3
d_gene: TRBD2
abundance: -
v_gene: TRBV19
CDR3nt: TGTGCCAGTAGTATAAGCGGGAGAGGCCCAGATACGCAGTATTTT
CDR3aa: CASSISGRGPDTQYF

j_gene: TRBJ1-1
d_gene: -
abundance: -
v_gene: TRBV4-1
CDR3nt: TGCGCCAGCAGCCAAGATTTGAGGGCCCTGCTCACTGAAGCTTTCTTT
CDR3aa: CASSQDLRALLTEAFF

j_gene: TRBJ2-6
d_gene: -
abundance: -
v_gene: TRBV6-1
CDR3nt: TGTGCAAACAGGGAGTCTGGGGCCAACGTCCTGACTTTC
CDR3aa: CANRESGANVLTF

j_gene: TRBJ1-1
d_gene: TRBD1
abundance: -
v_gene: TRBV2
CDR3nt: TGCGCCAGCAGAGGACAGGGGATAAGCACTGAAGCTTTCTTT
CDR3aa: CASRGQGISTEAFF

j_gene: TRBJ2-7
d_gene: TRBD2
abundance: few
v_gene: TRBV9
CDR3nt: TGTGCCAGCAGCGAGGGACTAGTGGTTCCCATCTACGAGCAGTACTTC
CDR3aa: CASSEGLVVPIYEQYF

j_gene: TRBJ1-1
d_gene: -
abundance: -
v_gene: TRBV4-3
CDR3nt: TGCGCCAGCAGCCAAGTGCCCCGGGGGGACACTGAAGCTTTCTTT
CDR3aa: CASSQVPRGDTEAFF

j_gene: TRBJ2-7
d_gene: TRBD2
abundance: -
v_gene: TRBV11-2
CDR3nt: TGTGCCAGCAGCCCTAATCCGGGACTAGCGCCTTACGAGCAGTACTTC
CDR3aa: CASSPNPGLAPYEQYF

j_gene: TRBJ1-3
d_gene: -
abundance: -
v_gene: TRBV15
CDR3nt: TGTGCCACCAGCAGAGAACACTCTGGAAACACCATATATTTT
CDR3aa: CATSREHSGNTIYF

j_gene: TRBJ2-1
d_gene: -
abundance: once
v_gene: TRBV2
CDR3nt: TGTGCCAGCACACCGGCTAGCAGCTATGAGCAGTTCTTC
CDR3aa: CASTPASSYEQFF

j_gene: TRBJ2-2
d_gene: -
abundance: few
v_gene: TRBV4-1
CDR3nt: TGCGCCAGCAGCCAAGGGGGGGGCGCAACCGGGGAGCTGTTTTTT
CDR3aa: CASSQGGGATGELFF

j_gene: TRBJ2-3
d_gene: -
abundance: -
v_gene: TRBV7-7
CDR3nt: TGTGCCAGCGCGACGGGAGCCGGCACAGATACGCAGTATTTT
CDR3aa: CASATGAGTDTQYF

j_gene: TRBJ1-4
d_gene: TRBD1
abundance: -
v_gene: TRBV11-2
CDR3nt: TGTGCCAGCAGCCCGAGGAACAGGGGGCAGGAAAAACTGTTTTTT
CDR3aa: CASSPRNRGQEKLFF

j_gene: TRBJ1-2
d_gene: TRBD1
abundance: -
v_gene: TRBV6-5
CDR3nt: TGTGCCAGCAGTTTACAGGGGGCAACTAACTATGGCTACACCTTC
CDR3aa: CASSLQGATNYGYTF

j_gene: TRBJ2-5
d_gene: -
abundance: -
v_gene: TRBV5-1
CDR3nt: TGCGCCAGCAGCGGCGGACAGGCGGGGGAGACCCAGTACTTC
CDR3aa: CASSGGQAGETQYF

j_gene: TRBJ1-1
d_gene: -
abundance: -
v_gene: TRBV28
CDR3nt: TGTGCCAGCAGTTTCCGGAACACTGAAGCTTTCTTT
CDR3aa: CASSFRNTEAFF

j_gene: TRBJ1-2
d_gene: TRBD1
abundance: -
v_gene: TRBV11-2
CDR3nt: TGTGCCAGCAGCTTAGACTTACAGGGGCCCAACTATGGCTACACCTTC
CDR3aa: CASSLDLQGPNYGYTF

j_gene: TRBJ1-5
d_gene: -
abundance: -
v_gene: TRBV6-5
CDR3nt: TGTGCCAGCAGTGCCCTTTACGGGGGCAATCAGCCCCAGCATTTT
CDR3aa: CASSALYGGNQPQHF

j_gene: TRBJ2-7
d_gene: -
abundance: -
v_gene: TRBV11-2
CDR3nt: TGTGCCAGCAGTTGGGGGGGGGCTGACGAGCAGTACTTC
CDR3aa: CASSWGGADEQYF

j_gene: TRBJ1-5
d_gene: -
abundance: few
v_gene: TRBV2
CDR3nt: TGTGCCAGCAGGTATAGCAATCAGCCCCAGCATTTT
CDR3aa: CASRYSNQPQHF

j_gene: TRBJ2-5
d_gene: -
abundance: -
v_gene: TRBV7-9
CDR3nt: TGTGCCAGCAGCTTAGACCAACCAGGGGTGACCCAGTACTTC
CDR3aa: CASSLDQPGVTQYF

j_gene: TRBJ2-7
d_gene: TRBD1
abundance: -
v_gene: TRBV5-1
CDR3nt: TGCGCCAGCAGCTTCACAGGGGGGATCTCCTACGAGCAGTACTTC
CDR3aa: CASSFTGGISYEQYF

j_gene: TRBJ2-1
d_gene: TRBD2
abundance: once
v_gene: TRBV7-2
CDR3nt: TGTGCCAGCAGCCCCGCGGGGACTAGCGGGAGGTTCCATGAGCAGTTCTTC
CDR3aa: CASSPAGTSGRFHEQFF

j_gene: TRBJ2-3
d_gene: -
abundance: -
v_gene: TRBV4-3
CDR3nt: TGCGCCAGCAGCCGAGCTATGAGCACAGATACGCAGTATTTT
CDR3aa: CASSRAMSTDTQYF

j_gene: TRBJ2-7
d_gene: TRBD1
abundance: few
v_gene: TRBV6-1
CDR3nt: TGTGCCAGCAGCAGGGACAGAACCTACGAGCAGTACTTC
CDR3aa: CASSRDRTYEQYF

j_gene: TRBJ1-2
d_gene: TRBD1
abundance: -
v_gene: TRBV5-4
CDR3nt: TGTGCCAGCAGGGCCGGACAGGGGATAATCTATGGCTACACCTTC
CDR3aa: CASRAGQGIIYGYTF

j_gene: TRBJ1-1
d_gene: TRBD1
abundance: -
v_gene: TRBV18
CDR3nt: TGTGCCAGCTCACCACTGATCGGCAGGGGGCAAATGAACACTGAAGCTTTCTTT
CDR3aa: CASSPLIGRGQMNTEAFF

j_gene: TRBJ2-3
d_gene: TRBD2
abundance: few
v_gene: TRBV7-9
CDR3nt: TGTGCCAGCAGCGCACTAGCGGGAGGGCCTGATACGCAGTATTTT
CDR3aa: CASSALAGGPDTQYF

j_gene: TRBJ1-1
d_gene: TRBD1
abundance: -
v_gene: TRBV6-5
CDR3nt: TGTGCCAGCAGCGTGTGGGACAGGGGGAACACTGAAGCTTTCTTT
CDR3aa: CASSVWDRGNTEAFF

j_gene: TRBJ1-1
d_gene: -
abundance: -
v_gene: TRBV2
CDR3nt: TGTGCCAGCAGTGACGACAGACAGAACACTGAAGCTTTCTTT
CDR3aa: CASSDDRQNTEAFF

j_gene: TRBJ1-1
d_gene: -
abundance: -
v_gene: TRBV10-3
CDR3nt: TGTGCCATCAGTGAGTCTAATCTTGAGATGAACACTGAAGCTTTCTTT
CDR3aa: CAISESNLEMNTEAFF

j_gene: TRBJ1-1
d_gene: -
abundance: few
v_gene: TRBV28
CDR3nt: TGTGCCAGCAGTATGGCAATATGGAACACTGAAGCTTTCTTT
CDR3aa: CASSMAIWNTEAFF

j_gene: TRBJ1-2
d_gene: -
abundance: -
v_gene: TRBV11-2
CDR3nt: TGTGCCAGCAGCTTGTTTGAACCCCGGTATGAGGCTAACTATGGCTACACCTTC
CDR3aa: CASSLFEPRYEANYGYTF

j_gene: TRBJ2-7
d_gene: -
abundance: -
v_gene: TRBV15
CDR3nt: TGTGCCACCAGCAGAGCATTTACAGGAAACTACGAGCAGTACTTC
CDR3aa: CATSRAFTGNYEQYF

j_gene: TRBJ2-5
d_gene: TRBD1
abundance: few
v_gene: TRBV4-1
CDR3nt: TGCGCCAGCGGAGCCGGGACAGGGCGCCAAGAGACCCAGTACTTC
CDR3aa: CASGAGTGRQETQYF

j_gene: TRBJ2-1
d_gene: -
abundance: -
v_gene: TRBV5-1
CDR3nt: TGCGCCAGCAGCTTCGGGGGATCGATGAATGAGCAGTTCTTC
CDR3aa: CASSFGGSMNEQFF

j_gene: TRBJ2-7
d_gene: -
abundance: -
v_gene: TRBV7-9
CDR3nt: TGTTCCAGCAGCTCAGATACAGGGGGGGGCTACGAGCAGTACTTC
CDR3aa: CSSSSDTGGGYEQYF

j_gene: TRBJ1-6
d_gene: -
abundance: -
v_gene: TRBV30
CDR3nt: TGTGCCTGGAGGGGTGGGGCAGGCAATTCACCCCTCCACTTT
CDR3aa: CAWRGGAGNSPLHF

j_gene: TRBJ2-7
d_gene: TRBD2
abundance: -
v_gene: TRBV9
CDR3nt: TGTGCCAGCAGCGTAGTTCCTAGCGGATCTTTCGAGCAGTACTTC
CDR3aa: CASSVVPSGSFEQYF

j_gene: TRBJ1-5
d_gene: TRBD1
abundance: -
v_gene: TRBV7-2
CDR3nt: TGTGCCAGCAGCCCCGGCTGGGGACAGACGAATCAGCCCCAGCATTTT
CDR3aa: CASSPGWGQTNQPQHF

j_gene: TRBJ2-3
d_gene: TRBD2
abundance: -
v_gene: TRBV5-4
CDR3nt: TGTGCCAGCAGCGCCCGGACTAGCGGCATCACAGATACGCAGTATTTT
CDR3aa: CASSARTSGITDTQYF

j_gene: TRBJ2-5
d_gene: -
abundance: -
v_gene: TRBV2
CDR3nt: TGTGCCAGCAGTTACGGGGAGACCCAGTACTTC
CDR3aa: CASSYGETQYF

j_gene: TRBJ2-2
d_gene: -
abundance: once
v_gene: TRBV7-9
CDR3nt: TGTGCCAGCAGTTCCGGCATCGGGGGGCGTTGGGTGTTTTTT
CDR3aa: CASSSGIGGRWVFF

j_gene: TRBJ2-1
d_gene: -
abundance: -
v_gene: TRBV27
CDR3nt: TGTGCCAGCACCTCAAGGGGGAATCCCTACAATGAGCAGTTCTTC
CDR3aa: CASTSRGNPYNEQFF

j_gene: TRBJ2-5
d_gene: TRBD2
abundance: -
v_gene: TRBV27
CDR3nt: TGTGCCAGCAGTTTAGCCGCGGGAGGGGGGGAGACCCAGTACTTC
CDR3aa: CASSLAAGGGETQYF

j_gene: TRBJ1-1
d_gene: -
abundance: -
v_gene: TRBV2
CDR3nt: TGTGCCAGCAGTCCCGGGGAGAACACTGAAGCTTTCTTT
CDR3aa: CASSPGENTEAFF